This record covers a single TCR beta chain. This record comes from a study of identical twins. The V gene's germline CDR1 is SEHNR and CDR2 FQNEAQ (reference sequence). The CDR3 has 14 amino acids. The V gene end was trimmed by 1 base and the J gene end by 7 bases; junction bases not matched to a gene: 4. Template switching, a step in the protocol, added a universal primer site, and cDNA carried unique molecular identifiers. TCRdb called the 5' RACE reads again in MiXCR, with one record for every CDR3 protein. The data contain 430,000 or so distinct CDR3 sequences, approximately 24% of them singletons. In addition, the sample was reused for a study of T cells expressing NK-cell markers. According to that study: Out of eight donors sequenced, seven tested HCMV-seropositive and the remaining one seronegative. These clonotypes, the leaders elsewhere, also led the CD3+CD56-NKG2C+ fraction in a handful of donors.

The TCR comes from a woman between 18 and 29 years old in good health. The sequenced material came from CD4+ T cells sorted from blood. This rearrangement joins TRBV7-9 to TRBJ1-5, with 7 bases that match TRBD1. The CDR3 nucleotides are TGTGCCAGCAGCTTAGGGACAGGCCGGCAGCCCCAGCATTTT. Its translation: CASSLGTGRQPQHF.